This T cell receptor (beta chain) appears in the sequencing data of a study of neurological immune-mediated disorders. Points from the study as a whole: The expanded clones of different subjects shared no CDR3 amino acid sequences (suggesting private repertoires in all groups).

This clonotype showed up many times. Its specificity is not known. There are 16 residues in the CDR3. The V gene end was trimmed by 6 bases and the J gene end by 0 bases; junction bases not matched to a gene: 8. CDR1 is DFQATT and CDR2 is SNEGSKA in the germline V gene (reference sequence). 5'RACE employing 10-nucleotide random UMIs yielded the cDNA. A single run covered 15-18 subjects with over 170 million TCR-beta sequences. TCRdb called the 5' RACE reads again in MiXCR, with one record for every CDR3 protein. The sample contains tens of thousands of distinct CDR3 sequences, 9% to 10% of which appear only once. Time point reported: longitudinal time-point 1 (baseline). Unsorted libraries were prepared from 2 million PBMCs held at -80 C.

Input material: PBMCs. The receptor's source is a woman aged 35 to 49 in good health. The genes are TRBV20-1 and TRBJ2-1; 10 nucleotides align to TRBD2. The CDR3 sequence: CSAKTLAGASYNEQFF. CDR3 DNA sequence: TGCAGTGCCAAGACCCTAGCGGGAGCCTCCTACAATGAGCAGTTCTTC.